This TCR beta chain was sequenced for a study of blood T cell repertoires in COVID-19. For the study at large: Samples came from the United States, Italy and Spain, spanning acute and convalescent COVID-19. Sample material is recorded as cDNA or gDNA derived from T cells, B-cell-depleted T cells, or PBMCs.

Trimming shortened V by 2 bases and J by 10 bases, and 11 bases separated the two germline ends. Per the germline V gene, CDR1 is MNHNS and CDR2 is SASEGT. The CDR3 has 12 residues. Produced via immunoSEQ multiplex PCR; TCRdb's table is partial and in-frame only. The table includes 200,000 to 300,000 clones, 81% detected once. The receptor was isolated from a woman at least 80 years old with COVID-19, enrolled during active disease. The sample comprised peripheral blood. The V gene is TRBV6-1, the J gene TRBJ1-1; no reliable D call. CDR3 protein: CASSESYAGAFF. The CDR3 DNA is TGTGCCAGCAGTGAATCCTACGCCGGAGCTTTCTTT.